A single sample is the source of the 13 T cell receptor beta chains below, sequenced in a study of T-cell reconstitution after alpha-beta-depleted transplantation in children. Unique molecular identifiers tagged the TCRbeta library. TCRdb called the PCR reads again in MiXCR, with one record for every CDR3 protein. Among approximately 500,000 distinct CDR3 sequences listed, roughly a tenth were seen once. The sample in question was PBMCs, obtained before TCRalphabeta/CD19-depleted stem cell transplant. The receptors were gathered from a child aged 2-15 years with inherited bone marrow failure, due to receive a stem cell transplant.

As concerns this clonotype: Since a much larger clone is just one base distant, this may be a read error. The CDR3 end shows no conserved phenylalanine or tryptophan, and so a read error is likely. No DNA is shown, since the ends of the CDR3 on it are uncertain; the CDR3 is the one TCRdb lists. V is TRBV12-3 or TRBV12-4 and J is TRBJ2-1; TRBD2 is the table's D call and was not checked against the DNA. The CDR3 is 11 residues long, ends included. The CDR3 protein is CASSFGGVMFL.

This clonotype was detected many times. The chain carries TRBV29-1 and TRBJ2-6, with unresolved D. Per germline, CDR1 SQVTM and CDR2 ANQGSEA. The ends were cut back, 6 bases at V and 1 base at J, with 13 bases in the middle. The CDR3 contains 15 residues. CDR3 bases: TGCAGCGTCGCCCCGAGGTTTTCTGGGGCCAACGTCCTGACTTTC. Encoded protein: CSVAPRFSGANVLTF. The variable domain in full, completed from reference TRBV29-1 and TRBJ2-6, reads SAVISQKPSRDICQRGTSLTIQCQVDSQVTMMFWYRQQPGQSLTLIATANQGSEATYESGFVIDKFPISRPNLTFSTLTVSNMSPEDSSIYLCSVAPRFSGANVLTFGAGSRLTVL.

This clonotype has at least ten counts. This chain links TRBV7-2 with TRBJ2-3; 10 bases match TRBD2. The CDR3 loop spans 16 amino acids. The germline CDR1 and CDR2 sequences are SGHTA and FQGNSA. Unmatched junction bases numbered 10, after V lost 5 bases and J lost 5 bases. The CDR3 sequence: CASSLSSGRGGDTQYF. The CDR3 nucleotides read TGTGCCAGCAGCCTCTCTAGCGGGAGAGGGGGAGATACGCAGTATTTT.

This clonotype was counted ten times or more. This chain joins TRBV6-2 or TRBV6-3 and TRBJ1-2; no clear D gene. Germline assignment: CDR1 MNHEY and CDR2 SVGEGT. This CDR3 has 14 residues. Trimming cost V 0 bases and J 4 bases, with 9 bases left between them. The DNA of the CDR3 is TGTGCCAGCAGTTACTCTCGGGCCAGCTATGGCTACACCTTC. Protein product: CASSYSRASYGYTF.

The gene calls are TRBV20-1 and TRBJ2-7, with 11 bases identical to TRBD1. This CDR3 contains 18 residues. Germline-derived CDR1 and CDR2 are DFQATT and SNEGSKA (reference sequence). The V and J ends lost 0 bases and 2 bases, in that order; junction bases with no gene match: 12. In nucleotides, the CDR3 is TGCAGTGCTAGAGAAGGGACAGGGGGGACTAGAGGTACCTACGAGCAGTACTTC. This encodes CSAREGTGGTRGTYEQYF.

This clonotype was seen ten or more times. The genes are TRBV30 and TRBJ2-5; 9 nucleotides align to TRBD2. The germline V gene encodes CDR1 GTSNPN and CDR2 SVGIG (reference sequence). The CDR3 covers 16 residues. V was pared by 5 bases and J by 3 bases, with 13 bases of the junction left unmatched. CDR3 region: CAWGTGLAPLEETQYF. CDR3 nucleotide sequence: TGTGCCTGGGGGACGGGACTAGCCCCACTAGAAGAGACCCAGTACTTC.

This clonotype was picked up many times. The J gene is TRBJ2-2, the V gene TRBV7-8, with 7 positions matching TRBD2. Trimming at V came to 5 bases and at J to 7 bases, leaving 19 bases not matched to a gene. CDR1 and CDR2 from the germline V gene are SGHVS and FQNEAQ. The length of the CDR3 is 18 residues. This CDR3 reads CASSEYVAGGGRSGELFF. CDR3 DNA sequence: TGTGCCAGCAGCGAATACGTGGCGGGCGGGGGAAGAAGCGGGGAGCTGTTTTTT.

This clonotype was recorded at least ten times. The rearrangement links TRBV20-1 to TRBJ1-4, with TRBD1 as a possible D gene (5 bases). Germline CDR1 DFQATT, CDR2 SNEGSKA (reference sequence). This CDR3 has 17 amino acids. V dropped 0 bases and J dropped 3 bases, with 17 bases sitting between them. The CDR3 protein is CSARDWQGVVANEKLFF. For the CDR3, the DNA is TGCAGTGCTAGAGATTGGCAGGGAGTTGTCGCTAATGAAAAACTGTTTTTT.

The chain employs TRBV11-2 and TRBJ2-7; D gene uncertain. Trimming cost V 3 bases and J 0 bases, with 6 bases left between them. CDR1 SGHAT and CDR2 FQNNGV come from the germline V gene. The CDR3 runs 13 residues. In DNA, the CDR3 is TGTGCCAGCAGCTTCCTAGTCTCCTACGAGCAGTACTTC. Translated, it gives CASSFLVSYEQYF.

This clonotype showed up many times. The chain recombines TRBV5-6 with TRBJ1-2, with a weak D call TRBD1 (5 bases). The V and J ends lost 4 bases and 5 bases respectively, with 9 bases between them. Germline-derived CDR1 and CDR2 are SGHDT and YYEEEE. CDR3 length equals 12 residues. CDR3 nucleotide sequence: TGTGCCAGCAGCCCGGGGACGTATGGCTACACCTTC. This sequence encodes CASSPGTYGYTF. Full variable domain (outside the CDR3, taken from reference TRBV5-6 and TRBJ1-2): DAGVTQSPTHLIKTRGQQVTLRCSPKSGHDTVSWYQQALGQGPQFIFQYYEEEERQRGNFPDRFSGHQFPNYSSELNVNALLLGDSALYLCASSPGTYGYTFGSGTRLTVV.

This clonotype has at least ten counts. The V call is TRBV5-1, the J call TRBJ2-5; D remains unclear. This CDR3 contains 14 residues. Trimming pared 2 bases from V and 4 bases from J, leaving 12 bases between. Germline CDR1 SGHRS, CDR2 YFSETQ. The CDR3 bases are TGCGCCAGCAGCTTTGCGACCCTCGGAGAGACCCAGTACTTC. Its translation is CASSFATLGETQYF.

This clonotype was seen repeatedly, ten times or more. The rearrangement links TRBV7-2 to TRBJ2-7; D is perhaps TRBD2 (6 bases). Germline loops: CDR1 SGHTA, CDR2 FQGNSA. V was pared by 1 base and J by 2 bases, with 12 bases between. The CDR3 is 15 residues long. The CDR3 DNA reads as TGTGCCAGCAGCTTAGTGGGCGGGGTGCCCTACGAGCAGTACTTC. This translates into CASSLVGGVPYEQYF.

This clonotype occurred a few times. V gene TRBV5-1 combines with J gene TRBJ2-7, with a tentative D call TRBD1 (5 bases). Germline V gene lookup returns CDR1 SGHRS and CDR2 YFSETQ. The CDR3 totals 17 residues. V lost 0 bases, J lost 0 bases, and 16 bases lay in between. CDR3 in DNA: TGCGCCAGCAGCTTGGCTGACAGATCAAGGAGCTCCTACGAGCAGTACTTC. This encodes CASSLADRSRSSYEQYF. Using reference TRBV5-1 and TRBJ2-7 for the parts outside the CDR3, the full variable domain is KAGVTQTPRYLIKTRGQQVTLSCSPISGHRSVSWYQQTPGQGLQFLFEYFSETQRNKGNFPGRFSGRQFSNSRSEMNVSTLELGDSALYLCASSLADRSRSSYEQYFGPGTRLTVT.